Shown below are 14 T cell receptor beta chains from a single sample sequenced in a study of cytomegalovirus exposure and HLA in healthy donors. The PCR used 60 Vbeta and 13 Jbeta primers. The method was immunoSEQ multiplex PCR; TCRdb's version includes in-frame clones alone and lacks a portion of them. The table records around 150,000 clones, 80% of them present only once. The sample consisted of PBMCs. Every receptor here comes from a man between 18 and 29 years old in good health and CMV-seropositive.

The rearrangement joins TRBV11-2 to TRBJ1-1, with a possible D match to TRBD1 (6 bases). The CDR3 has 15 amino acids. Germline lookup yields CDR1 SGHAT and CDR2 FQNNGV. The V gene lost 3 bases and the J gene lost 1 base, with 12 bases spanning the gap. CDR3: CASSFGDMQNTEAFF. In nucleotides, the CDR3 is TGTGCCAGCAGCTTTGGGGACATGCAGAACACTGAAGCTTTCTTT. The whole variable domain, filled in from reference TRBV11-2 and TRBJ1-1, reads EAGVAQSPRYKIIEKRQSVAFWCNPISGHATLYWYQQILGQGPKLLIQFQNNGVVDDSQLPKDRFSAERLKGVDSTLKIQPAKLEDSAVYLCASSFGDMQNTEAFFGQGTRLTVV.

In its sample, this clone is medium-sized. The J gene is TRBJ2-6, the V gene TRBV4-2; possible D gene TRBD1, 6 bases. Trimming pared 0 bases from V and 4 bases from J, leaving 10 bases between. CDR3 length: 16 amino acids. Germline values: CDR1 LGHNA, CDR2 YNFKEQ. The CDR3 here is CASSQEQGSGANVLTF. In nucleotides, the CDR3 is TGTGCCAGCAGCCAAGAACAGGGCTCCGGGGCCAACGTCCTGACTTTC.

The DNA of the CDR3 is TGTGCCAGCTCACCAGGACAGTTCACAGATACGCAGTATTTT. Encoded protein: CASSPGQFTDTQYF. This rearrangement joins TRBV18 to TRBJ2-3, with a weak D call TRBD1 (6 bases). CDR3 size: 14 residues. The V end was cut by 2 bases, the J end by 2 bases, with 8 bases between. Germline CDR1 and CDR2: KGHSH and LQKENI.

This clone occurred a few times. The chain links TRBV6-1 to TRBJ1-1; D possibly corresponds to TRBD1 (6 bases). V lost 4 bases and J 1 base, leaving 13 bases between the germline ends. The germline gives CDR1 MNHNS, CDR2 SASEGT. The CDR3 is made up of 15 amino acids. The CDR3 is CASSGTADSNTEAFF. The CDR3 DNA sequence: TGTGCCAGCAGTGGGACAGCCGACTCGAACACTGAAGCTTTCTTT.

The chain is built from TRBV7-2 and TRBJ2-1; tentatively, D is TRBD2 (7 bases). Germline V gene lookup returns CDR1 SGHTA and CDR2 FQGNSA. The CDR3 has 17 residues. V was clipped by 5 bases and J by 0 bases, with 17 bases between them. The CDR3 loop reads CASSPGASGYSYNEQFF. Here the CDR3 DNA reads TGTGCCAGCAGCCCAGGGGCTAGCGGATACTCCTACAATGAGCAGTTCTTC. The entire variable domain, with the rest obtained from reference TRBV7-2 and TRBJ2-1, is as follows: GAGVSQSPSNKVTEKGKDVELRCDPISGHTALYWYRQSLGQGLEFLIYFQGNSAPDKSGLPSDRFSAERTGGSVSTLTIQRTQQEDSAVYLCASSPGASGYSYNEQFFGPGTRLTVL.

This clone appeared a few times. CDR3 residues: CASSSSGGGETQYF. The CDR3 nucleotides read TGTGCCAGCAGCTCTAGTGGGGGGGGAGAGACCCAGTACTTC. The chain is built from TRBV7-9 and TRBJ2-5; 7 nucleotides line up with TRBD2. Germline CDR1 is SEHNR and CDR2 is FQNEAQ (reference sequence). J lost 4 bases, V lost 4 bases, and 6 bases had no gene match. The CDR3 loop spans 14 amino acids.

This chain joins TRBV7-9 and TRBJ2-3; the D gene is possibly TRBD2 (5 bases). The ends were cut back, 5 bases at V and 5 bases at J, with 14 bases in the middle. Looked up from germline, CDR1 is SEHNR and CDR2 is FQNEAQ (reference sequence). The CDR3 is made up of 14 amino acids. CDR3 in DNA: TGTGCCAGCAGCCGGACTTTGGCAGAAGATACGCAGTATTTT. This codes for CASSRTLAEDTQYF.

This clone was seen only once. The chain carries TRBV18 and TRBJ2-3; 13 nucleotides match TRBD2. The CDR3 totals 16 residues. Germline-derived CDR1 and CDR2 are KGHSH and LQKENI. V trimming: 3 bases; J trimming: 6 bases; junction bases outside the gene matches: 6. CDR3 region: CASSPQTSGRMDTQYF. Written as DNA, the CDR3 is TGTGCCAGCTCACCCCAGACTAGCGGGAGGATGGATACGCAGTATTTT. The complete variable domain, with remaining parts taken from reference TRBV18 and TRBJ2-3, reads NAGVMQNPRHLVRRRGQEARLRCSPMKGHSHVYWYRQLPEEGLKFMVYLQKENIIDESGMPKERFSAEFPKEGPSILRIQQVVRGDSAAYFCASSPQTSGRMDTQYFGPGTRLTVL.

The CDR3, as DNA: TGTGCCAGCAGCCTGGAGCCCCCGGTGTATACGCAGTATTTT. Translation: CASSLEPPVYTQYF. The rearrangement uses TRBV7-9 and TRBJ2-3; D uncertain. The CDR3 consists of 14 residues. Trimming took off 5 bases at V and 7 bases at J, with 16 bases between the two ends. From germline, CDR1 is SEHNR and CDR2 FQNEAQ (reference sequence).

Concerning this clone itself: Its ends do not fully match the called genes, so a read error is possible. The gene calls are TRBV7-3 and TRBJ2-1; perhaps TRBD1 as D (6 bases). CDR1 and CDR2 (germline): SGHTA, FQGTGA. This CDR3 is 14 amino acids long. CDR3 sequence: CASSLNRDYSEQFF. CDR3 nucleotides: TGTGCCAGCAGCCTTAACAGGGATTACAGTGAGCAGTTCTTC.

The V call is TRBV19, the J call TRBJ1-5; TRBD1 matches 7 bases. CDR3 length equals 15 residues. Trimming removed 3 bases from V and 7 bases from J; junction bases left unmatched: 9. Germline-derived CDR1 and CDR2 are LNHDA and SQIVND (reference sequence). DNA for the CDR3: TGTGCCAGTAGTATCAGGACACAGGGGAGGCAGCCCCAGCATTTT. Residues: CASSIRTQGRQPQHF.

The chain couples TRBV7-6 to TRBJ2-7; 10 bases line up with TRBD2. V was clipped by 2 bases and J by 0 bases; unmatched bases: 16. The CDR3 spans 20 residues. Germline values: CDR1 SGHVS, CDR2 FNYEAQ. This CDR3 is CASSLLPSGSPGRGSYEQYF. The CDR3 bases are TGTGCCAGCAGCTTACTTCCTAGCGGGAGCCCGGGTCGGGGCTCCTACGAGCAGTACTTC.

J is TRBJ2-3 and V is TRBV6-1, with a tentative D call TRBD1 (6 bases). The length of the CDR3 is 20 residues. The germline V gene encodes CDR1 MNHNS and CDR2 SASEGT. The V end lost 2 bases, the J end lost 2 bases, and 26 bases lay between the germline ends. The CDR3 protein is CASSERRGGGMWGPTDTQYF. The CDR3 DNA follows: TGTGCCAGCAGTGAAAGAAGGGGCGGCGGTATGTGGGGGCCCACAGATACGCAGTATTTT.

The CDR3 DNA reads as TGTGCCAGCAGGGCATTGGGGCTAGTTTTGGAGACCCAGTACTTC. Residues: CASRALGLVLETQYF. The chain uses TRBV6-5 and TRBJ2-5; the D gene is possibly TRBD1 (5 bases). The V gene's germline CDR1 is MNHEY and CDR2 SVGAGI. CDR3 length: 15 residues. Trimming left V 6 bases short and J 5 bases short, with 19 bases between.